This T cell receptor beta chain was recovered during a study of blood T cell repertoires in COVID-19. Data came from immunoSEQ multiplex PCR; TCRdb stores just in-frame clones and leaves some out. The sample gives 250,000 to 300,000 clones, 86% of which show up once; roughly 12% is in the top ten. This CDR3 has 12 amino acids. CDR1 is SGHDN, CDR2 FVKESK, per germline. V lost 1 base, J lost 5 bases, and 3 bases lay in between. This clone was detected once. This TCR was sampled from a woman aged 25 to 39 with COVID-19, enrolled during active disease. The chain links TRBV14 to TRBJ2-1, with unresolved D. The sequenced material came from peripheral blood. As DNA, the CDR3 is TGTGCCAGCAGCCAAGTCGACAATGAGCAGTTCTTC. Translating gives CASSQVDNEQFF.